This T cell receptor beta chain was recovered during a study (dated by TCRdb to the mid-2010s). Describing the broader study: The study tested whether tumor-infiltrating Tregs in breast cancer are recruited from blood Tregs or converted in situ from other CD4+ T cell subsets. Study-wide conclusions, independent of this receptor: The greatest overlap of tumor-infiltrating Treg TCR alpha and beta sequences was observed with tumor naive CD4+ T cells, followed by blood naive CD4+ T cells. Rather than covering whole repertoires, validation in the larger cohort was restricted to a single TCR beta V-J rearrangement. In terms of TCR gene usage, tumor memory CD4+ T cells clustered together with blood and lymph node memory CD4+ cells, as well as with lymph node naive CD4+ cells.

CDR1 is given as DFQATT and CDR2 as SNEGSKA, both from the germline V gene (reference sequence). The germline ends are 9 bases apart after V is trimmed by 3 bases and J by 0 bases. From the cysteine through the phenylalanine, the CDR3 covers 14 amino acids. Only the CDR3 part of the read is kept: 42 bases, read in frame from the first base. The sample holds many counts of this clonotype. Its antigen remains undetermined. Per-nucleotide qualities are absent, and no much larger clonotype sits a single base away. The Miltenyi Naive CD4+ T Cell Isolation kit was used to purify naive CD4+ T cells, and Tregs were depleted with CD25 microbeads. Tregs, naive and memory CD4+ T cells from tumor, blood and ipsilateral draining lymph nodes of a handful of breast cancer patients underwent full-length TCR alpha and beta sequencing. Tumor tissue and lymph nodes obtained from ipsilateral axillary dissection were perfused with PBS, minced and then digested with collagenase I and hyaluronidase. Sorted cell populations were confirmed by FACS to exceed 90% purity.

Amplification of full-length TCR variable regions was done by 5' RACE PCR using constant-region reverse primers, and this step was followed by semi-nested PCR with Nested Universal Primer A. Using the ReliaPrep RNA Cell Miniprep System, total RNA was extracted, and the SMARTer RACE 5'/3' Kit was then used to reverse transcribe the RNA into 5'RACE-ready cDNA. Full-length TCR alpha and beta libraries were barcoded with multiplex adaptors and sequenced on an Illumina MiSeq. Regarding the original processing steps: For each of nine subset-tissue groups, sequencing data from the five patients were pooled, and the groups were then compared using unsupervised clustering of TCR gene usage. Repertoire similarity was calculated with the Morisita-Horn index, weighting shared sequences by their contribution to each repertoire. TCRdb handled the public reads itself, with Q25 trimming in fastp and clone calling in MiXCR, and kept productive beta chains. Each entry merges the rows of one CDR3 protein and shows their most common DNA and genes. The V and J calls come from TCRdb's annotation, not from the publication. Present in this sample are around 21,000 distinct CDR3 sequences, approximately 28% of which were seen just once. Approximately 2.2% of the sample comes from the top ten.

This receptor chain uses TRBV20-1 and TRBJ1-5; no D gene is confidently identified. Sequenced sample: tumor-infiltrating naive CD4+ T cells sorted from the breast tumor. The cell subset or site label corresponds to: naive CD4+ T cells, CD4+CD45RA+CD25-. The receptor comes from a female donor with breast cancer. The encoded CDR3 is CSARSSYSNQPQHF. The nucleotide sequence is given as TGCAGTGCTAGGTCCAGTTATAGCAATCAGCCCCAGCATTTT.